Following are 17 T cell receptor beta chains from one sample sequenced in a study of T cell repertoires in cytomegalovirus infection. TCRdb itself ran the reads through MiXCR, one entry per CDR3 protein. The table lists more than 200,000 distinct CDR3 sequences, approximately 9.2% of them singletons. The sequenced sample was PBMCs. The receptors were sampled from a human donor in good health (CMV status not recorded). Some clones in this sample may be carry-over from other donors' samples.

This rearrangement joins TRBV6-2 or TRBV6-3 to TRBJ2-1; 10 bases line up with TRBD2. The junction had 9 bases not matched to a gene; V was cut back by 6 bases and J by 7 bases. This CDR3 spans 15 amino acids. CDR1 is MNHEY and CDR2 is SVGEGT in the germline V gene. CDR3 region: CASRTSGGAGNEQFF. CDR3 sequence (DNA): TGTGCCAGCAGGACCAGCGGGGGGGCCGGGAATGAGCAGTTCTTC.

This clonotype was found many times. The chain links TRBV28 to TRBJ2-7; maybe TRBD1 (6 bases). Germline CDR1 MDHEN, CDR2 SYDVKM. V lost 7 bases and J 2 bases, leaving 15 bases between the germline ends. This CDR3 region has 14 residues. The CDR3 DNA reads TGTGCCAGCACGCCTGAGACAGGTACCTACGAGCAGTACTTC. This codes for CASTPETGTYEQYF.

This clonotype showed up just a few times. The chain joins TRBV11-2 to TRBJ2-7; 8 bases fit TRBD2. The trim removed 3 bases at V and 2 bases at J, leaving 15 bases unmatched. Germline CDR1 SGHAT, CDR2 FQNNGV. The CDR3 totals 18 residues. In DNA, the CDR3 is TGTGCCAGCAGCTTGGTTAGCGGGAACAGTCTAACTACCTACGAGCAGTACTTC. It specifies CASSLVSGNSLTTYEQYF.

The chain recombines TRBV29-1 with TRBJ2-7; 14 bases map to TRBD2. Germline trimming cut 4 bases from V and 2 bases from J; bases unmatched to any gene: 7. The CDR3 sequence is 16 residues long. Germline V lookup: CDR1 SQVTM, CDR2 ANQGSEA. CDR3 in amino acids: CSVAGLAGAPAYEQYF. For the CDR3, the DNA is TGCAGCGTTGCGGGACTAGCGGGAGCCCCCGCCTACGAGCAGTACTTC.

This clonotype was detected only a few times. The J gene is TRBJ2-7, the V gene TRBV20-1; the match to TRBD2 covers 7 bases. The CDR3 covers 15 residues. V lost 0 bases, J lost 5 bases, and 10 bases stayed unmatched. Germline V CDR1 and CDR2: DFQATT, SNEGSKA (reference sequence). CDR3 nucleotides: TGCAGTGCTAGAGATCTCGGACTAGAAACAGACGAGCAGTACTTC. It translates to CSARDLGLETDEQYF.

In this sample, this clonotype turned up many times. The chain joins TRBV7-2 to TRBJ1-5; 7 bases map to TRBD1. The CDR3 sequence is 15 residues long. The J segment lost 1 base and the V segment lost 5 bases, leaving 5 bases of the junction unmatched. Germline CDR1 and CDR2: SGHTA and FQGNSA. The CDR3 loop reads CASSERQGSNQPQHF. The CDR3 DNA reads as TGTGCCAGCAGCGAGAGACAGGGAAGCAATCAGCCCCAGCATTTT. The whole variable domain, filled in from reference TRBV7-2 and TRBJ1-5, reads GAGVSQSPSNKVTEKGKDVELRCDPISGHTALYWYRQSLGQGLEFLIYFQGNSAPDKSGLPSDRFSAERTGGSVSTLTIQRTQQEDSAVYLCASSERQGSNQPQHFGDGTRLSIL.

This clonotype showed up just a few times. The CDR3 DNA sequence: TGTGCCAGCAGCTTAGTCTCAACCGGAGAGACCCAGTACTTC. It yields the protein CASSLVSTGETQYF. The chain has TRBV7-9 and TRBJ2-5; D unresolved. The CDR3 has 14 residues. From germline, CDR1 is SEHNR and CDR2 FQNEAQ (reference sequence). Trimming shortened V by 1 base and J by 4 bases, and 10 bases separated the two germline ends.

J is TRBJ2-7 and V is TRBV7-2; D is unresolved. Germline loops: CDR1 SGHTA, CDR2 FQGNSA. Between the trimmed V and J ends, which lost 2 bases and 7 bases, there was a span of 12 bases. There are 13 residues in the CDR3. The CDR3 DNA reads TGTGCCAGCAGCTTAACCCCCCCCCGGGAGCAGTACTTC. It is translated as CASSLTPPREQYF.

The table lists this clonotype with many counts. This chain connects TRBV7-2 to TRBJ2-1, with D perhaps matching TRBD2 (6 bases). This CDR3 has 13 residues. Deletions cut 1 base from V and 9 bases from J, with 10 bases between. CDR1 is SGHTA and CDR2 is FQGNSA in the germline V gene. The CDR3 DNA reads TGTGCCAGCAGCTTAGACGGGAGAGGTGAGCAGTTCTTC. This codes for CASSLDGRGEQFF. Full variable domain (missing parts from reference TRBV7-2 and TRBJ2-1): GAGVSQSPSNKVTEKGKDVELRCDPISGHTALYWYRQSLGQGLEFLIYFQGNSAPDKSGLPSDRFSAERTGGSVSTLTIQRTQQEDSAVYLCASSLDGRGEQFFGPGTRLTVL.

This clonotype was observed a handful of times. DNA for the CDR3: TGTGCCAGCGGACTAGCGGGGGCGAGCTCCTACGAGCAGTACTTC. Encoded protein: CASGLAGASSYEQYF. The chain carries TRBV28 and TRBJ2-7, with TRBD2 matching over 13 bases. J lost 0 bases, V lost 8 bases, and 4 bases had no gene match. The CDR3 runs 15 residues. The V gene's germline CDR1 is MDHEN and CDR2 SYDVKM. Complete variable domain (other parts from reference TRBV28 and TRBJ2-7): DVKVTQSSRYLVKRTGEKVFLECVQDMDHENMFWYRQDPGLGLRLIYFSYDVKMKEKGDIPEGYSVSREKKERFSLILESASTNQTSMYLCASGLAGASSYEQYFGPGTRLTVT.

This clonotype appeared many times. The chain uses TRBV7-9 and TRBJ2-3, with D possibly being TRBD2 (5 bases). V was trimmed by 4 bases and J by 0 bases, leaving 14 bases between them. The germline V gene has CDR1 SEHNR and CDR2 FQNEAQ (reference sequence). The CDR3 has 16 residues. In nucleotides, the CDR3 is TGTGCCAGCAGCTCTCGTGACTACTCTAGCACAGATACGCAGTATTTT. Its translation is CASSSRDYSSTDTQYF.

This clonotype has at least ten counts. DNA of the CDR3: TGTGCCAGCAGCTTAGATCGCCGGCAACCCCTCCACTTT. It translates to CASSLDRRQPLHF. The chain has TRBV11-2 and TRBJ1-6, with D uncertain. Trimming removed 0 bases at V and 12 bases at J, with 9 bases between. Germline V gene sequence: CDR1 SGHAT, CDR2 FQNNGV. The CDR3 spans 13 residues. Combining the CDR3 with reference TRBV11-2 and TRBJ1-6 gives the whole variable domain EAGVAQSPRYKIIEKRQSVAFWCNPISGHATLYWYQQILGQGPKLLIQFQNNGVVDDSQLPKDRFSAERLKGVDSTLKIQPAKLEDSAVYLCASSLDRRQPLHFGNGTRLTVT.

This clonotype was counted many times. CDR3 sequence reads: CASSFGSANEKLFF. The CDR3 DNA is TGTGCCAGCAGCTTCGGGTCGGCTAATGAAAAACTGTTTTTT. This chain connects TRBV7-8 to TRBJ1-4; no firm D call. The V gene lost 3 bases and the J gene lost 3 bases, with 8 bases spanning the gap. The CDR3 contains 14 residues. Germline lookup yields CDR1 SGHVS and CDR2 FQNEAQ. Looking up the rest from reference TRBV7-8 and TRBJ1-4 gives the full variable domain: GAGVSQSPRYKVAKRGQDVALRCDPISGHVSLFWYQQALGQGPEFLTYFQNEAQLDKSGLPSDRFFAERPEGSVSTLKIQRTQQEDSAVYLCASSFGSANEKLFFGSGTQLSVL.

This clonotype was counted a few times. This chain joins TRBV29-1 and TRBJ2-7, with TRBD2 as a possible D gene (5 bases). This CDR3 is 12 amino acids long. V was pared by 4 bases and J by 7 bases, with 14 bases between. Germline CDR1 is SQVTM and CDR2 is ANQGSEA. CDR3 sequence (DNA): TGCAGCGTTGGAGCGGTTCCTGGGGAGCAGTACTTC. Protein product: CSVGAVPGEQYF.

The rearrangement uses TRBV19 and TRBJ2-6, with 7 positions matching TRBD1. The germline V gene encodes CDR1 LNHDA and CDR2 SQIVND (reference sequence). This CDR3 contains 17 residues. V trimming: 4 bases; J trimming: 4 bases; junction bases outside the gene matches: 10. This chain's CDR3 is CASSNPGTGAGANVLTF. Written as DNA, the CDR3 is TGTGCCAGTAGTAACCCCGGAACAGGGGCCGGGGCCAACGTCCTGACTTTC.

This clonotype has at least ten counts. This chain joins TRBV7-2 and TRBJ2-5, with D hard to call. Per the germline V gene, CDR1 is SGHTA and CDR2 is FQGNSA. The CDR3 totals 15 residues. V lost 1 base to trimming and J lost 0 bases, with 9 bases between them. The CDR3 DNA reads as TGTGCCAGCAGCTTAGGGGTCGGGTACCAAGAGACCCAGTACTTC. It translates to CASSLGVGYQETQYF.

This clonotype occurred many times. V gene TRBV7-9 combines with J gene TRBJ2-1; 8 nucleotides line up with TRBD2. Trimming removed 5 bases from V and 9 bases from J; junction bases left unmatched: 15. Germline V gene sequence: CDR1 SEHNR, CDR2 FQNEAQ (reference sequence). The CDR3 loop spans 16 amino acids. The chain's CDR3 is CASSPTLAGLGSEQFF. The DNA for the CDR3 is TGTGCCAGCAGCCCGACGCTAGCGGGCCTTGGGAGTGAGCAGTTCTTC.